This T cell receptor beta chain is from a study of OX40 agonist ivuxolimab in advanced cancers. Study-wide background: Prior anti-PD-1, anti-PD-L1 or anti-CTLA-4 therapy did not bar entry, and 40% had some.

Sequenced by immunoSEQ multiplex PCR; TCRdb stores in-frame clones only, minus some. The data contain 70,000 to 95,000 clones, 94% of them singletons. V lost 4 bases, J lost 6 bases, and 4 bases stayed unmatched. The CDR3 totals 13 residues. Germline V gene lookup returns CDR1 MGHDK and CDR2 SYGVNS. Source: CD4+ or CD8+ T cells sorted from blood, taken in a trial of the OX40 agonist ivuxolimab. This clonotype was sampled from an adult with an advanced solid tumor such as melanoma, head and neck, liver or kidney cancer. The rearrangement links TRBV25-1 to TRBJ2-3; 7 bases agree with TRBD2. For the CDR3, the DNA is TGTGCCAGCAGTGCCGTGGGGGGGGATACGCAGTATTTT. This translates into CASSAVGGDTQYF.